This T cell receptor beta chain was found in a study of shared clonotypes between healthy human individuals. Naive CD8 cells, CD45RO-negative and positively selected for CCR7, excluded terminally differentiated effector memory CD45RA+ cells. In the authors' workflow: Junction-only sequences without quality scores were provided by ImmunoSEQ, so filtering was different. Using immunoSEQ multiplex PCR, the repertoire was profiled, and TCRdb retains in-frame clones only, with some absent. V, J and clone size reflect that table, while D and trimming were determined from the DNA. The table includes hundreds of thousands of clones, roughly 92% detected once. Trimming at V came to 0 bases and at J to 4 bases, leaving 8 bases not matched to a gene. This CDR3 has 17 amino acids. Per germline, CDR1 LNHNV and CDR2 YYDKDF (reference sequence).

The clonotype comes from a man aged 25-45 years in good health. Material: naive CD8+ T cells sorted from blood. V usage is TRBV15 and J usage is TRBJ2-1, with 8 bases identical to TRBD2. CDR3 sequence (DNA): TGTGCCACCAGCAGAGATTTGTCAACTAGCGGATACAATGAGCAGTTCTTC. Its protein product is CATSRDLSTSGYNEQFF. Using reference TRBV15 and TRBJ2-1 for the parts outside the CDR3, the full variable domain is DAMVIQNPRYQVTQFGKPVTLSCSQTLNHNVMYWYQQKSSQAPKLLFHYYDKDFNNEADTPDNFQSRRPNTSFCFLDIRSPGLGDTAMYLCATSRDLSTSGYNEQFFGPGTRLTVL.